This T cell receptor (beta chain) is from a study of blood T cell repertoires in COVID-19. Turning to the study itself: Acute and convalescent COVID-19 specimens originated in the United States, Italy and Spain.

Germline loops: CDR1 LGHNA, CDR2 YNFKEQ. This CDR3 has 17 residues. The trim removed 1 base at V and 1 base at J, leaving 5 bases unmatched. Cohort allocation depended upon clinical history that participants reported. The study counted Cohort 3 donors as recovered given two negative PCRs, clearance, or symptom resolution. Profiled with immunoSEQ multiplex PCR; TCRdb holds only in-frame clones, not every one. The sample shows approximately 240,000 clones, around 90% of them seen only once. The V gene is TRBV4-2, the J gene TRBJ2-7, with 12 bases aligning to TRBD2. This TCR derives from a woman aged 18 to 35 who had recovered from COVID-19. The sequencing sample was made of PBMCs or T cells enriched from blood (not recorded which). CDR3 amino acids: CASSQGLAGARSYEQYF. The CDR3 coding sequence is TGTGCCAGCAGCCAAGGACTAGCGGGAGCCAGATCCTACGAGCAGTACTTC.